This paragraph reports one T cell receptor (beta chain). This record comes from a study of T cell responses to AZD1222 COVID-19 vaccine. In the study overall: Second-dose timings of about 4 or about 12 weeks were pooled.

With 4 bases removed from V and 5 bases from J, the gap between germline ends came to 3 bases. The CDR3 has 12 residues. CDR1 is MNHGY, CDR2 SVAAGI, per germline. TCRdb keeps only in-frame clones here, not all; method: immunoSEQ multiplex PCR. The data hold some 130,000 clones, with 90% observed a single time. The gene calls are TRBV6-9 and TRBJ1-6; D is ambiguous. Sequencing used peripheral blood, obtained on day 0 of AZD1222 vaccination. The receptor comes from an adult in good health. CDR3 DNA sequence: TGTGCCAGCAGTTCGAATAATTCACCCCTCCACTTT. Translating gives CASSSNNSPLHF.